Following are 2 T cell receptor beta chains from one sample sequenced in a study of molecular identifiers for immune sequencing clone quantification. TCRdb re-derived calls from the PCR reads in MiXCR, one entry per CDR3 protein. Seen here are about 630,000 distinct CDR3 sequences, 25% observed once, and the top ten hold 0.75% to 0.8%. Sample: naive CD8+ T cells from blood, with Jurkat cell RNA spiked in. Subset specified: FACS-sorted CD8+CD4-CCR7+CD45RA+ naive T cells. The receptors shown here come from a human donor in good health. Some libraries in this study had Jurkat cell RNA spiked in.

This clonotype was picked up a small number of times. The chain is built from TRBV18 and TRBJ2-5, with no clear D. There are 14 residues in the CDR3. Germline CDR1 and CDR2: KGHSH and LQKENI. Trimming pared 0 bases from V and 2 bases from J, leaving 7 bases between. CDR3 sequence: CASSPPISQETQYF. The CDR3, as DNA: TGTGCCAGCTCACCACCTATTTCGCAAGAGACCCAGTACTTC.

This chain connects TRBV7-9 to TRBJ2-7, with 8 bases aligning to TRBD1. This CDR3 has 15 residues. The germline gives CDR1 SEHNR, CDR2 FQNEAQ (reference sequence). The V gene end was trimmed by 5 bases and the J gene end by 3 bases; junction bases not matched to a gene: 9. The CDR3 nucleotides read TGTGCCAGCAGCACCCGGGACAGGAATTTCTACGAGCAGTACTTC. Translating gives CASSTRDRNFYEQYF. Drawing the rest from reference TRBV7-9 and TRBJ2-7, the complete variable domain is DTGVSQNPRHKITKRGQNVTFRCDPISEHNRLYWYRQTLGQGPEFLTYFQNEAQLEKSRLLSDRFSAERPKGSFSTLEIQRTEQGDSAMYLCASSTRDRNFYEQYFGPGTRLTVT.